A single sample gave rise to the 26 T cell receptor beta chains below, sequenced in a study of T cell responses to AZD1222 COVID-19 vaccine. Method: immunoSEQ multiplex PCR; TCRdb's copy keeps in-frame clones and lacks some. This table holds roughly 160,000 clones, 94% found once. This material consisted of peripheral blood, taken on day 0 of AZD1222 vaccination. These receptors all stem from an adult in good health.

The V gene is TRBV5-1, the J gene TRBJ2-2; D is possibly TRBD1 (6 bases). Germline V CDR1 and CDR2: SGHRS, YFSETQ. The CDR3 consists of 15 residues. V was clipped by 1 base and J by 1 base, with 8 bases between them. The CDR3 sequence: CASSLNRVNTGELFF. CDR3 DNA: TGCGCCAGCAGCTTGAACAGGGTGAACACCGGGGAGCTGTTTTTT.

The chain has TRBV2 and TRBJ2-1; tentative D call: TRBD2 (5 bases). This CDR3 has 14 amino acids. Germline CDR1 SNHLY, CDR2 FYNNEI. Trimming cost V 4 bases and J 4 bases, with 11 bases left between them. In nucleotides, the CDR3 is TGTGCCAGCAGTGTTCGCGGGCTTTACAATGAGCAGTTCTTC. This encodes CASSVRGLYNEQFF.

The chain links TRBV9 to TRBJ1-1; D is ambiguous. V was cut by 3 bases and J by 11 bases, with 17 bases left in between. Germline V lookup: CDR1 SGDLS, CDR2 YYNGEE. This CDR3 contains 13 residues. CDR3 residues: CASSAPSGRRAFF. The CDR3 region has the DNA TGTGCCAGCAGCGCACCATCCGGCCGAAGGGCTTTCTTT.

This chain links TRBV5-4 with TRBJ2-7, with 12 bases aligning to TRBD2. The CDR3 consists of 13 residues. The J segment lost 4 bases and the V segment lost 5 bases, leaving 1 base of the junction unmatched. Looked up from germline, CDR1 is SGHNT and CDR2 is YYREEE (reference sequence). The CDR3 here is CASSTSGGYEQYF. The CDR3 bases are TGTGCCAGCAGTACTAGCGGGGGGTACGAGCAGTACTTC.

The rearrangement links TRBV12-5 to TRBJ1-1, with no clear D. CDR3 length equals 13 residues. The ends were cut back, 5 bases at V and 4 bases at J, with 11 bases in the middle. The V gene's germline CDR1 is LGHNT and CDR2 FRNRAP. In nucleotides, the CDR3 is TGTGCTAGTGGTCTCCTACACGGCACTGAAGCTTTCTTT. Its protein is CASGLLHGTEAFF.

The DNA of the CDR3 is TGTGCCTGGAGTCTTATAGCGGGAACGGGGAGAGATACGCAGTATTTT. Protein sequence: CAWSLIAGTGRDTQYF. The chain couples TRBV30 to TRBJ2-3; 8 nucleotides agree with TRBD2. The CDR3 spans 16 residues. Germline V gives CDR1 GTSNPN, CDR2 SVGIG (reference sequence). V trimming: 2 bases; J trimming: 5 bases; junction bases outside the gene matches: 12.

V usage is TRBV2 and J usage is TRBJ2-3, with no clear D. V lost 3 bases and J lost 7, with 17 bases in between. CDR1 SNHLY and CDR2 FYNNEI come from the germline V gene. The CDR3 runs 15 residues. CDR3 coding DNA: TGTGCCAGCAGTGATTTCTGGCTAGTAGAGAATACGCAGTATTTT. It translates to CASSDFWLVENTQYF.

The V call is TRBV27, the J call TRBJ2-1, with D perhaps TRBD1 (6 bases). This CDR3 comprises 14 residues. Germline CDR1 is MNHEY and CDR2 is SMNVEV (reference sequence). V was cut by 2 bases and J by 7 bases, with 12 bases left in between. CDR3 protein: CASSLVTGRNEQFF. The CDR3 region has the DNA TGTGCCAGCAGTTTAGTAACAGGGAGAAATGAGCAGTTCTTC.

The CDR3: CASSSDRAFNQPQHF. The CDR3 coding sequence is TGTGCCAGCAGTTCTGACAGAGCCTTCAATCAGCCCCAGCATTTT. The chain links TRBV27 to TRBJ1-5; possible D gene TRBD1, 5 bases. The germline V gene has CDR1 MNHEY and CDR2 SMNVEV (reference sequence). V was shortened by 4 bases and J by 3 bases, with 13 bases between the two germline ends. The CDR3 has 15 amino acids.

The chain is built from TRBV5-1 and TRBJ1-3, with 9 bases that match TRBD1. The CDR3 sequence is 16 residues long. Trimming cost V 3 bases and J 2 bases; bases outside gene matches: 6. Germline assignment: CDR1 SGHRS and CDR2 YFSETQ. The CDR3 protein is CASSSDRGVAGNTIYF. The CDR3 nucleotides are TGCGCCAGCAGCTCCGACAGGGGGGTAGCTGGAAACACCATATATTTT.

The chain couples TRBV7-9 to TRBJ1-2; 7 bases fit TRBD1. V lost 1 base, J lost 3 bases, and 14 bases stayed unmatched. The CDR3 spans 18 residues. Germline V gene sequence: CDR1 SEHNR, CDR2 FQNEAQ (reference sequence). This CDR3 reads CASSLVYDRVVLDYGYTF. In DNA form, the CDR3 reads TGTGCCAGCAGCTTAGTTTATGACAGGGTCGTACTGGACTATGGCTACACCTTC.

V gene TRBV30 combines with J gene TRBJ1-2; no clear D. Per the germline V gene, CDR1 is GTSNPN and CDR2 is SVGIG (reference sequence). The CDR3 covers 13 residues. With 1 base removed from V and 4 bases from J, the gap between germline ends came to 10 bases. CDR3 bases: TGTGCCTGGAGTGCCCCGGGGTCCTATGGCTACACCTTC. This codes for CAWSAPGSYGYTF.

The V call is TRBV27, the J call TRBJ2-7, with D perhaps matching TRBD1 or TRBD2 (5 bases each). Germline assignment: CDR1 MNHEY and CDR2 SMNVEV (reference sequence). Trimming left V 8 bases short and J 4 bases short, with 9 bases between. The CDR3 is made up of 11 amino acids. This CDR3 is CASSWGYEQYF. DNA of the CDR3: TGTGCCAGCTCATGGGGGTACGAGCAGTACTTC.

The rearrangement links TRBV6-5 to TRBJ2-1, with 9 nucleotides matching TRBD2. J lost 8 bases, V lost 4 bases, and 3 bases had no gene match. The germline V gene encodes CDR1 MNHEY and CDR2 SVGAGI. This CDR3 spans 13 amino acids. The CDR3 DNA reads TGTGCCAGCAGTTTAGCGGGAGTCTATGAGCAGTTCTTC. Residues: CASSLAGVYEQFF.

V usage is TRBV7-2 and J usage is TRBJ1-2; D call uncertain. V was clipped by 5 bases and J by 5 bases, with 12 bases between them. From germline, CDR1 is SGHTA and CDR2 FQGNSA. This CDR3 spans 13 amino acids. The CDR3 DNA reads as TGTGCCAGCAGCCTCGCCACGGGGTATGGCTACACCTTC. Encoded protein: CASSLATGYGYTF.

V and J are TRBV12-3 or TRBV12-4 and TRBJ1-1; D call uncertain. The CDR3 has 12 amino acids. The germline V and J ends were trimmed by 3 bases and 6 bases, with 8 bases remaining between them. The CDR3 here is CASSFVIPEAFF. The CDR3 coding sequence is TGTGCCAGCAGTTTCGTGATCCCTGAAGCTTTCTTT.

In DNA form, the CDR3 reads TGTGCCAGCAGCCTAATTGCCTCAGAGAAAACGGATCCTGGAAACACCATATATTTT. Its translation: CASSLIASEKTDPGNTIYF. The chain combines TRBV28 with TRBJ1-3, with D unresolved. V was cut by 6 bases and J by 2 bases, with 26 bases left in between. Germline V lookup: CDR1 MDHEN, CDR2 SYDVKM. This CDR3 has 19 residues.

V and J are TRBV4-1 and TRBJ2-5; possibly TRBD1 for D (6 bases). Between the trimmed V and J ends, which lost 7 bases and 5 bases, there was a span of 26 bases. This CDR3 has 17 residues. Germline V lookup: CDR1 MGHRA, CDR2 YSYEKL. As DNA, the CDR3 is TGCGCCAGCATCATAGAACGGGCAGGGGCGTCTCAGGAGACCCAGTACTTC. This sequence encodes CASIIERAGASQETQYF.

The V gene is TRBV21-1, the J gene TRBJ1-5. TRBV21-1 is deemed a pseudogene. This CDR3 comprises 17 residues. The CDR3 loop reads CASSKGGVGELHQPQHF. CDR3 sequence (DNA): TGTGCCAGCAGCAAAGGTGGGGTCGGCGAGCTCCATCAGCCCCAGCATTTT.

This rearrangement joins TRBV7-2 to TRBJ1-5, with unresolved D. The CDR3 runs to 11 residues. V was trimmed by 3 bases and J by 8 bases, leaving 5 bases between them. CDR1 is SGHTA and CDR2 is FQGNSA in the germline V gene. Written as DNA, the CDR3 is TGTGCCAGCAGCTTGGTAGAGCCCCAGCATTTT. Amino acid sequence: CASSLVEPQHF.

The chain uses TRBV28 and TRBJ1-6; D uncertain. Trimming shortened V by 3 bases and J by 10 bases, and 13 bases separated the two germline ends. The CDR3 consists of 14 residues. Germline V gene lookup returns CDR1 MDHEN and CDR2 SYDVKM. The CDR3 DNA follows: TGTGCCAGCAGTTTGACGAATGAAGGGTCACCCCTCCACTTT. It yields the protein CASSLTNEGSPLHF.

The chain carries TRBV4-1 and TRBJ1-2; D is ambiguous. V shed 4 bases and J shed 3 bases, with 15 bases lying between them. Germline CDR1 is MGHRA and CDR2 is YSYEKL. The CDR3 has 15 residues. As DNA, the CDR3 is TGCGCCAGCAGCCGTAGCCTGGACGCGGACTATGGCTACACCTTC. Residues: CASSRSLDADYGYTF.

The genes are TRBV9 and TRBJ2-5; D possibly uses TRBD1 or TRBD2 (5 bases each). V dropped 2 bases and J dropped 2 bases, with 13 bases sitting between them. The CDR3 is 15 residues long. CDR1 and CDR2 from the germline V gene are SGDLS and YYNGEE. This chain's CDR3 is CASSVGGTPQETQYF. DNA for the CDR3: TGTGCCAGCAGCGTTGGGGGAACACCACAAGAGACCCAGTACTTC.

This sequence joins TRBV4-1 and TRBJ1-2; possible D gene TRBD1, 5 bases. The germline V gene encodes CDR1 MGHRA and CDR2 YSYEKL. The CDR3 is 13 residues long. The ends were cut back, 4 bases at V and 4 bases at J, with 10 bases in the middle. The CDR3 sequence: CASSPPGIYGYTF. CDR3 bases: TGCGCCAGCAGCCCTCCAGGGATCTATGGCTACACCTTC.

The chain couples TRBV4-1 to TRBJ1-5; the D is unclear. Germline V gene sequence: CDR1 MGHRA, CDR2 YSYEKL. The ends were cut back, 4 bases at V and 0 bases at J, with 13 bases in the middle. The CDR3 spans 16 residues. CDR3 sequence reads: CASSRGIIASNQPQHF. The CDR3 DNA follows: TGCGCCAGCAGCCGAGGGATTATCGCTAGCAATCAGCCCCAGCATTTT.

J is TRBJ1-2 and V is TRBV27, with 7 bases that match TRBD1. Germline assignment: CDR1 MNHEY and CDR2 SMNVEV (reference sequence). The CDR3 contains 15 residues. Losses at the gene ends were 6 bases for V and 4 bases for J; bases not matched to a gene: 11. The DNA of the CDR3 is TGTGCCAGCAGGTCCTTACAGGGGTTCAGCTATGGCTACACCTTC. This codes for CASRSLQGFSYGYTF.